This paragraph covers one T cell receptor beta chain sequence. This sample was included in a study of blood T cell repertoires in COVID-19. Assay used: immunoSEQ multiplex PCR; TCRdb lists only in-frame clones, some missing. The sample consists of approximately 84,000 clones, 90% of them appearing once. Trimming at V came to 3 bases and at J to 4 bases, leaving 20 bases not matched to a gene. The CDR3 extends over 19 amino acids. Germline lookup yields CDR1 SGHRS and CDR2 YFSETQ. This sequence was found in a human donor with active COVID-19. The donor label of this sample is uncertain. The V and J genes are TRBV5-1 and TRBJ2-3; the match to TRBD1 covers 7 bases. Input material: peripheral blood. CDR3 nucleotide sequence: TGCGCCAGCAGCTGGAGTGGTTGGGCAGGGGGATTGAACGCAGATACGCAGTATTTT. Translation gives CASSWSGWAGGLNADTQYF. The full variable domain, in which reference TRBV5-1 and TRBJ2-3 provide the parts outside the CDR3, is KAGVTQTPRYLIKTRGQQVTLSCSPISGHRSVSWYQQTPGQGLQFLFEYFSETQRNKGNFPGRFSGRQFSNSRSEMNVSTLELGDSALYLCASSWSGWAGGLNADTQYFGPGTRLTVL.